This TCR beta chain was recorded in a study of T cells in localized non-small cell lung cancer (dated by TCRdb to 2018 to 2020). Study-wide context: Comparing tumors with uninvolved tumor-adjacent lungs, the study looked at the T cell repertoires of fewer than 250 patients with early-stage NSCLC. A mean age of roughly 66 years was recorded for the NSCLC patients, of whom some 130 were male and 107 were female. The cohort was made up of 236 treatment-naive NSCLC patients whose localized lung tumors had been resected. Points the paper makes about the study in general: Since the design was exploratory, TCR variables were selected using unadjusted p-values with no false-discovery rate correction. Because multi-region tumor sequencing was not done, intratumor heterogeneity could not be ruled out. Uninvolved tumor-adjacent lung showed the highest T cell clonality, higher than tumor, which suggests more focused antigenic responses in the adjacent lung. A median of around 62 of the top 100 tumor clones turned up in the paired uninvolved adjacent lung, and fewer than 35 of those clones also ranked among the top 100 of that same adjacent lung. Higher T cell density in blood was associated with longer overall survival, whereas higher clonality in adjacent lung was associated with shorter survival.

At diagnosis, peripheral blood, uninvolved tumor-adjacent lung and tumor were collected and were preserved as a mix of fresh-frozen and FFPE material. For TCR repertoire profiling, blood samples were analyzed as peripheral blood mononuclear cells. A remark on this clone: Its recognized antigen is unknown. No per-base quality is available; no much larger clone lies one base away.

TCR beta CDR3 regions were sequenced from DNA using the immunoSEQ Assay. Under the source paper's analysis protocol: To compute T cell density, TCR beta template counts were normalized to usable DNA, which was estimated by amplifying housekeeping genes. Richness was estimated using the preseqR package, with extrapolation to 400,000 templates for PBMC samples and to 120,000 templates for tissue samples. Clonality was defined by subtracting Pielou's evenness from one. Tissue-enriched TCRs were identified by differential abundance testing using productive amino-acid clonotypes, minimum total count 5 and alpha 0.1. The Jaccard Index and the Morisita Overlap Index were used to measure how much the repertoires overlapped between compartments. GLIPH grouped TCR beta CDR3s together with public tetramer-defined viral CDR3s, and a viral motif had to include at least three viral sequences and show V-gene enrichment. Sourced from immuneACCESS, this table was stored by TCRdb with only in-frame sequences that have V and J called. A share of the clones is absent; for the studies checked, an unresolved V gene accounts for under half, and the remainder has no known explanation. From that table come the V and J calls and clone size; the DNA was used to work out D and trimming. The sample contains 50,000 or so clones, under 85% of them found a single time. The ten biggest clones cover 15% to 20% of the sample.

The sequencing here drew on peripheral blood, taken before any cancer treatment. The clonotype was recovered from a female donor older than 55 with stage II squamous cell lung carcinoma.

The encoded CDR3 is CASDQGQNTEAFF. Here is the DNA: TGTGCTAGTGATCAGGGCCAGAACACTGAAGCTTTCTTT. The rearrangement joined TRBV12-5 to TRBJ1-1; TRBD1 is a possible D gene, resting on 5 matching bases. The V end loses 7 bases and the J end loses 1 base, and a stretch of 10 bases separates them. Looking up the germline V gene yields CDR1 LGHNT and CDR2 FRNRAP. The CDR3 goes from the cysteine to the phenylalanine over 13 residues. The DNA shown is the 39-base CDR3, in frame from base 1. The CDR3 plus the reference TRBV12-5 and TRBJ1-1 genes for the other parts give the full variable domain: DARVTQTPRHKVTEMGQEVTMRCQPILGHNTVFWYRQTMMQGLELLAYFRNRAPLDDSGMPKDRFSAEMPDATLATLKIQPSEPRDSAVYFCASDQGQNTEAFFGQGTRLTVV.